One sample yielded the 16 T cell receptor beta chains listed below, sequenced in a study of T cell clonality in common variable immunodeficiency. Produced via immunoSEQ multiplex PCR; TCRdb's table is partial and in-frame only. The sample was found to contain 50,000 to 60,000 clones, and every one recurs. The sequenced sample was peripheral blood mononuclear cells. All receptors derive from a person between 18 and 70 years old in good health.

This clone was seen at least ten times. The read ends 3 residues shy of where the CDR3 ends; the end is completed using the germline J gene. The chain joins TRBV20-1 to TRBJ2-2, with 7 bases identical to TRBD2. Germline lookup yields CDR1 DFQATT and CDR2 SNEGSKA (reference sequence). This CDR3 is built from 14 residues. The J segment lost 3 bases and the V segment lost 5 bases, leaving 6 bases of the junction unmatched. The sequenced CDR3 bases are TGCAGTGCTTCGGGGAGGGCCTACACCGGGGAG. Translated: CSASGRAYTGE. The full CDR3 protein reads CSASGRAYTGELFF.

This clone has ten or more counts. The read terminates 3 residues ahead of where the CDR3 ends, so the germline J gene completes it. This chain connects TRBV20-1 to TRBJ1-5; D is unresolved. This CDR3 is built from 14 residues. Trimming cost V 0 bases and J 7 bases, with 13 bases left between them. Per the germline V gene, CDR1 is DFQATT and CDR2 is SNEGSKA (reference sequence). The CDR3 protein is CSAREVQPTQPQHF. The sequenced part of the CDR3 DNA is TGCAGTGCTAGAGAAGTACAGCCTACCCAGCCC.

This clone was observed many times. The junction and the germline gene differ at one end; a read error may be behind it. The read gets to within 3 residues of the CDR3 end, and the germline J gene fills in the rest. The rearrangement links TRBV4-2 to TRBJ2-5, with TRBD1 matching 7 bases. This CDR3 region has 17 residues. Germline CDR1 is LGHNA and CDR2 is YNFKEQ. CDR3 DNA (partial): TGCGCCAGCAGCCTCAGCCACCGCTCACAGGGGTTGGAGACC. This sequence encodes CASSLSHRSQGLET. The full-length CDR3 reads as CASSLSHRSQGLETQYF.

This clone was seen at least ten times. The sequenced CDR3 bases are TGCAGTGCTAGAGATTCGACAGGGGGAGAGACG. It is translated as CSARDSTGGET. The whole CDR3 region reads CSARDSTGGETQYF. The chain recombines TRBV20-1 with TRBJ2-3; TRBD1 agrees at 9 bases. The read gets to within 3 residues of the CDR3 end, and the germline J gene fills in the rest. Germline CDR1 reads DFQATT; CDR2 reads SNEGSKA (reference sequence). The CDR3 is made up of 14 amino acids.

This clone was observed a handful of times. The read terminates 3 residues ahead of where the CDR3 ends, so the germline J gene completes it. The chain carries TRBV7-9 and TRBJ2-3, with 9 bases lining up with TRBD1. V dropped 2 bases and J dropped 7; count of bases not matched to a gene: 7. The CDR3 length is 15 residues. Germline V lookup: CDR1 SEHNR, CDR2 FQNEAQ (reference sequence). CDR3 DNA, as far as it was read: TGTGCCAGCAGCTTAAGGGGACAGGGCTTGTATACG. This translates into CASSLRGQGLYT. The full CDR3 reads CASSLRGQGLYTQYF.

This clone has ten or more counts. With the read ending 3 residues before the CDR3 end, the germline J gene is used to fill in that end. The gene calls are TRBV18 and TRBJ2-2; tentative D call: TRBD1 (5 bases). This CDR3 spans 16 amino acids. The V gene's germline CDR1 is KGHSH and CDR2 LQKENI. Trimming shortened V by 2 bases and J by 3 bases, and 13 bases separated the two germline ends. CDR3: CASSPVGRVDTGELFF. The covered CDR3 bases are TGTGCCAGCTCACCAGTTGGCAGGGTGGACACCGGGGAG.

In this sample, this clone turned up many times. The CDR3 extends 3 residues past the end of the read, so its final part is completed from the germline J gene. The J gene is TRBJ2-1, the V gene TRBV7-3, with 9 nucleotides matching TRBD2. This CDR3 has 16 residues. CDR1 SGHTA and CDR2 FQGTGA come from the germline V gene. Unmatched junction bases numbered 10, after V lost 4 bases and J lost 6 bases. This chain's CDR3 is CASSSYSAGGPNEQFF. CDR3 DNA (partial): TGTGCCAGCAGCTCCTATTCAGCGGGAGGACCCAATGAG.

This clone was counted between two and nine times. The CDR3 region is CASSFGSGGQETQYF. CDR3 bases read: TGTGCCAGCAGCTTCGGTAGCGGGGGGCAAGAGACG. The chain couples TRBV7-2 to TRBJ2-3; 10 bases are a match to TRBD2. Read data end 3 residues before the CDR3 end; the end is taken from the germline J gene. The CDR3 spans 15 residues. Per the germline V gene, CDR1 is SGHTA and CDR2 is FQGNSA.

This clone has ten or more counts. The CDR3 end falls 3 residues outside the read, so it is completed with the germline J gene. The chain has TRBV20-1 and TRBJ2-4, with 8 bases that match TRBD1. Looked up from germline, CDR1 is DFQATT and CDR2 is SNEGSKA (reference sequence). This CDR3 is 13 amino acids long. J gave up 5 bases and V 7 bases, and 7 bases lay outside the gene matches. The CDR3: CSVGQGAQNIQYF. The DNA read from the CDR3 is TGCAGTGTTGGTCAGGGGGCCCAAAACATT.

This clone was counted at least ten times. The read gets to within 3 residues of the CDR3 end, and the germline J gene fills in the rest. The rearrangement uses TRBV20-1 and TRBJ1-2; the match to TRBD1 covers 10 bases. Germline CDR1 reads DFQATT; CDR2 reads SNEGSKA (reference sequence). CDR3 length: 15 residues. The junction had 11 bases not matched to a gene; V was cut back by 3 bases and J by 7 bases. CDR3 DNA (partial): TGCAGTGCTAGGCCAACCGGTGGGGACAGGGGTGGC. Its protein product is CSARPTGGDRGG. The entire CDR3 sequence reads CSARPTGGDRGGYTF.

This clone was seen more than once but under ten times. The DNA ends 3 residues before the CDR3 does, and the rest of the CDR3 is filled in from the germline J gene. V gene TRBV5-1 combines with J gene TRBJ2-7, with 8 nucleotides matching TRBD2. This CDR3 region has 15 residues. Germline V gene sequence: CDR1 SGHRS, CDR2 YFSETQ. With V trimmed by 0 bases and J by 4 bases, 6 bases remained unmatched. The CDR3 protein is CASSLGSGSLYEQYF. Incomplete CDR3 DNA: TGCGCCAGCAGCTTGGGGAGCGGGAGTCTGTACGAG.

This clone appeared many times. With the read ending 3 residues before the CDR3 end, the germline J gene is used to fill in that end. The chain has TRBV19 and TRBJ2-1; 12 nucleotides agree with TRBD1. The CDR3 has 16 residues. V lost 5 bases, J lost 4 bases, and 6 bases stayed unmatched. Germline assignment: CDR1 LNHDA and CDR2 SQIVND (reference sequence). The DNA read from the CDR3 is TGTGCCAGTAGTTGGGGACAGGGGGCCGGATACAATGAG. The encoded protein is CASSWGQGAGYNE. The entire CDR3 is CASSWGQGAGYNEQFF.

This clone was observed at least ten times. Read coverage stops 3 residues before the CDR3 terminus; the germline J gene supplies the remainder. The chain is built from TRBV19 and TRBJ1-4, with 7 positions matching TRBD1. The germline CDR1 and CDR2 sequences are LNHDA and SQIVND (reference sequence). This CDR3 spans 15 amino acids. J gave up 8 bases and V 0 bases, and 6 bases lay outside the gene matches. The CDR3 DNA, read in part, is TGTGCCAGTAGTATAGAAGGGACAGTGGGCGAAAAA. This codes for CASSIEGTVGEK. The complete CDR3 protein is CASSIEGTVGEKLFF.

This clone was observed at least ten times. The CDR3 end is not reached by the read, which stops 3 residues before it; the germline J gene fills it in. The V and J genes are TRBV20-1 and TRBJ2-1; TRBD2 is a possible D gene (6 bases). This CDR3 region has 14 residues. From germline, CDR1 is DFQATT and CDR2 SNEGSKA (reference sequence). V dropped 5 bases and J dropped 1 base, with 12 bases sitting between them. This CDR3 is CSAHLGGSYNEQFF. Incomplete CDR3 DNA: TGCAGTGCTCACCTGGGGGGATCCTACAATGAG.

This clone has a count of ten or more. Coverage ceases 3 residues before the CDR3 finishes, and the germline J gene fills in the end. V and J are TRBV7-2 and TRBJ2-7; no clear D gene. This CDR3 is 11 amino acids long. CDR1 is SGHTA and CDR2 is FQGNSA in the germline V gene. V lost 3 bases to trimming and J lost 6 bases, with 6 bases between them. CDR3 loop: CASSFSREQYF. Partial CDR3 DNA: TGTGCCAGCAGCTTTAGCCGCGAG.

The sample holds many counts of this clone. The read falls 3 residues short of the CDR3 end, and the missing part is taken from the germline J gene. The chain couples TRBV18 to TRBJ2-2, with 9 bases aligning to TRBD1. Germline CDR1 and CDR2: KGHSH and LQKENI. CDR3 size: 15 residues. V was clipped by 8 bases and J by 4 bases; unmatched bases: 8. The CDR3 DNA, read in part, is TGTGCCAGCCGGGGACAGGGCCTCCGCACCGGGGAG. The encoded protein is CASRGQGLRTGE. The whole CDR3 reads CASRGQGLRTGELFF. Using reference TRBV18 and TRBJ2-2 for the parts outside the CDR3, the full variable domain is NAGVMQNPRHLVRRRGQEARLRCSPMKGHSHVYWYRQLPEEGLKFMVYLQKENIIDESGMPKERFSAEFPKEGPSILRIQQVVRGDSAAYFCASRGQGLRTGELFFGEGSRLTVL.